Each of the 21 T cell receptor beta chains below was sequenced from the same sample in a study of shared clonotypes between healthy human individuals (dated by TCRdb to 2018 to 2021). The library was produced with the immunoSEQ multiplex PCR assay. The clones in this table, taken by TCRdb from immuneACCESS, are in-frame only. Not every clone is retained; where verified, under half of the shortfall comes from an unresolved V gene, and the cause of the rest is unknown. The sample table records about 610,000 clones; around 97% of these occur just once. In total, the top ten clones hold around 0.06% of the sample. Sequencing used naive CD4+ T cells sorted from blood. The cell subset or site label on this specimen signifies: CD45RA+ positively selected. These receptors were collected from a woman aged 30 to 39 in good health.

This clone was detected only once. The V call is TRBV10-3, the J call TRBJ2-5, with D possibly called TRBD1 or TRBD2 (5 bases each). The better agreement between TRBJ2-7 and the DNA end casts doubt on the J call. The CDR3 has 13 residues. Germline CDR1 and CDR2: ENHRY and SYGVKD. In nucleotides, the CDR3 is TGTGCCAGCGGTATGAGGGACGGGGACGAGCAGTACTTC. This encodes CASGMRDGDEQYF.

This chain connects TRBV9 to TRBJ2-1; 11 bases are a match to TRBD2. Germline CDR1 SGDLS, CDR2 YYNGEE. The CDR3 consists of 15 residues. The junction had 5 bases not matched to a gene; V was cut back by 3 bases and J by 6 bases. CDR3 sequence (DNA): TGTGCCAGCAGCGAAACTAGCGGGAGTTTCAATGAGCAGTTCTTC. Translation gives CASSETSGSFNEQFF.

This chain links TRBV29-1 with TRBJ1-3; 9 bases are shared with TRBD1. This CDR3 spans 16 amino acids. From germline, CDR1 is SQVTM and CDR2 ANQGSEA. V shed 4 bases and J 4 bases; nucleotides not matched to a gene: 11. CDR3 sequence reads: CSVGAYRGPGGNTIYF. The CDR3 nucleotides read TGCAGCGTTGGGGCCTACAGGGGGCCGGGGGGAAACACCATATATTTT.

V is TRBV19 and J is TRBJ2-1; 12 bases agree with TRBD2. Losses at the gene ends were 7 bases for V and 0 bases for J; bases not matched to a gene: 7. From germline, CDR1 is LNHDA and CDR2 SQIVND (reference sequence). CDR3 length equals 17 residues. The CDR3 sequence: CASIDLAGGSSYNEQFF. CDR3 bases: TGTGCCAGTATCGACCTAGCGGGAGGGAGCTCCTACAATGAGCAGTTCTTC.

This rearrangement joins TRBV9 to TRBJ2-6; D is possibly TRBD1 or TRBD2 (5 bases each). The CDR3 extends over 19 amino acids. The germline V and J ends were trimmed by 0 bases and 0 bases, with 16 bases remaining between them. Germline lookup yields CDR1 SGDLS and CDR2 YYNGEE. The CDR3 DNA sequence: TGTGCCAGCAGCGTAGTGGGGACGCGCGCCCGCTCTGGGGCCAACGTCCTGACTTTC. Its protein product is CASSVVGTRARSGANVLTF.

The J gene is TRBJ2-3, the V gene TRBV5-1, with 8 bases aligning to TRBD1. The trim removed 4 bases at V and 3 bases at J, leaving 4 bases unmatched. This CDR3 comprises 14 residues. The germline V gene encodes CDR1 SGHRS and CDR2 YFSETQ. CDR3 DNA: TGCGCCAGCAGCACACGGACAGGGACAGATACGCAGTATTTT. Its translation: CASSTRTGTDTQYF.

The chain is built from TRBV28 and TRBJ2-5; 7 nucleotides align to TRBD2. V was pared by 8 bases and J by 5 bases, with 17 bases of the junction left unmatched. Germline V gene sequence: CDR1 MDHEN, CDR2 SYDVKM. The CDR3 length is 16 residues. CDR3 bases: TGTGCCAGCGGCGTGAAAGCGGGAAGGAGCCACGAGACCCAGTACTTC. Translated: CASGVKAGRSHETQYF.

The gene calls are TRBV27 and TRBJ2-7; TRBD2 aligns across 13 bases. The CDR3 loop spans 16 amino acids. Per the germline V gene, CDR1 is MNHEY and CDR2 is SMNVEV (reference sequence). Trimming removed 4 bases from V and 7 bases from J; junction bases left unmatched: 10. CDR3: CASSSTKLAGGKEQYF. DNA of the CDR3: TGTGCCAGCAGTTCCACCAAACTAGCGGGAGGGAAAGAGCAGTACTTC.

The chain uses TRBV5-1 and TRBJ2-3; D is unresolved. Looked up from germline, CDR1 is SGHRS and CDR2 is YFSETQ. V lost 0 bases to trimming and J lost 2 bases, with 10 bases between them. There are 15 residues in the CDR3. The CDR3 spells CASSLVSPTTDTQYF. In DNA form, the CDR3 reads TGCGCCAGCAGCTTGGTTAGCCCAACCACAGATACGCAGTATTTT.

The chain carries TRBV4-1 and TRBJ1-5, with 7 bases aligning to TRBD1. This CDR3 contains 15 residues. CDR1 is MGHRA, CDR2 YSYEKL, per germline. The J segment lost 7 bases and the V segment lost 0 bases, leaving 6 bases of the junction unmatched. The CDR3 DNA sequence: TGCGCCAGCAGCCAAGATGTACAGGGGAGCCAGCCCCAGCATTTT. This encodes CASSQDVQGSQPQHF.

The CDR3 DNA sequence: TGTGCCACCAGACAGGGGGCAATGAACACTGAAGCTTTCTTT. Translation gives CATRQGAMNTEAFF. V is TRBV15 and J is TRBJ1-1; TRBD1 aligns across 9 bases. The CDR3 covers 14 residues. J gave up 0 bases and V 6 bases, and 2 bases lay outside the gene matches. Germline loops: CDR1 LNHNV, CDR2 YYDKDF (reference sequence).

CDR3 amino acids: CASSSGGSREQYF. Here the CDR3 DNA reads TGTGCCAGCAGTTCGGGGGGTAGCCGCGAGCAGTACTTC. The chain couples TRBV28 to TRBJ2-7; 7 bases agree with TRBD2. Germline V gene data show CDR1 as MDHEN and CDR2 as SYDVKM. The CDR3 consists of 13 residues. The V segment lost 4 bases and the J segment 6 bases; nucleotides outside the gene matches: 6.

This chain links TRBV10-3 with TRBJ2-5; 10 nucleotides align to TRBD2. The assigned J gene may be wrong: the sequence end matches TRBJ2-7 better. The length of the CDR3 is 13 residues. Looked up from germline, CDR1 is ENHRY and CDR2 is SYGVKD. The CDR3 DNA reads TGTGCCATCTCGCCTAGCGGGAGTTACGAGCAGTACTTC. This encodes CAISPSGSYEQYF.

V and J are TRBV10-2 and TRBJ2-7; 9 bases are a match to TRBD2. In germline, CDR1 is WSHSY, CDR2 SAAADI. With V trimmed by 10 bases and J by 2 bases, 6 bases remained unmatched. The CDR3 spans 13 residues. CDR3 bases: TGCGCCACTGGACTAGCGTCGACCTACGAGCAGTACTTC. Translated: CATGLASTYEQYF.

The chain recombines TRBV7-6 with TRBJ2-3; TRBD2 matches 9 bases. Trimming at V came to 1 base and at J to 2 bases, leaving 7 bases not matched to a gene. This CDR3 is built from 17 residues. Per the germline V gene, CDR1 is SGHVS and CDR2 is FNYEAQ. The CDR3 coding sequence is TGTGCCAGCAGCTTAGGGTCTAGCGGGACACACACAGATACGCAGTATTTT. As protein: CASSLGSSGTHTDTQYF.

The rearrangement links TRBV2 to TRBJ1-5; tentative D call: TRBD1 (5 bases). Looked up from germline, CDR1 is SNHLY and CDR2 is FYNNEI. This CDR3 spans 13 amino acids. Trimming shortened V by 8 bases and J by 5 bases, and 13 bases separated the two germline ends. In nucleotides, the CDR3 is TGTGCCAGCCAACCGGGACTCTATCAGCCCCAGCATTTT. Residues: CASQPGLYQPQHF.

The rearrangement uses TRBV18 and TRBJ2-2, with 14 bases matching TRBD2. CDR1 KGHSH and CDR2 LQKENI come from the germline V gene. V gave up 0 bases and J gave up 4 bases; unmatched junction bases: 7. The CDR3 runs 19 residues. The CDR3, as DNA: TGTGCCAGCTCACCACCGGGACTAGCGGGAGTACGGGTCACCGGGGAGCTGTTTTTT. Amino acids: CASSPPGLAGVRVTGELFF. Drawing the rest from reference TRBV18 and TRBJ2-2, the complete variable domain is NAGVMQNPRHLVRRRGQEARLRCSPMKGHSHVYWYRQLPEEGLKFMVYLQKENIIDESGMPKERFSAEFPKEGPSILRIQQVVRGDSAAYFCASSPPGLAGVRVTGELFFGEGSRLTVL.

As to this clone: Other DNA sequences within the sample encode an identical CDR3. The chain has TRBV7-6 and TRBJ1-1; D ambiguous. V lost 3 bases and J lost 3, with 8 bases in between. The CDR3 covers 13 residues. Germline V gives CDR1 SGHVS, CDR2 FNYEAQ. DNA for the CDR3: TGTGCCAGCAGCTTGCAGGACTACACTGAAGCTTTCTTT. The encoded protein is CASSLQDYTEAFF.

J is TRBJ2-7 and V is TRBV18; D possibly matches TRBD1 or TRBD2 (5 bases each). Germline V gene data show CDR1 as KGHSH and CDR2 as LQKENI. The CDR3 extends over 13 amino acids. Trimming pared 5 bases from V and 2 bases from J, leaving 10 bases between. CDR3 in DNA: TGTGCCAGCTCATGGGACCCAACCTACGAGCAGTACTTC. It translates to CASSWDPTYEQYF.

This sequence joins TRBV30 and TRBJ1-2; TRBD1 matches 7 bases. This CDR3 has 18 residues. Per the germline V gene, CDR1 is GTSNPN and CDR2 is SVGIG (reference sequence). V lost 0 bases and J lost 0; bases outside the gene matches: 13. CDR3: CAWSVLRQGGGTNYGYTF. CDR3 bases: TGTGCCTGGAGTGTACTAAGACAGGGAGGGGGAACTAACTATGGCTACACCTTC.

CDR3 protein: CSGARTEGDSQPQHF. As DNA, the CDR3 is TGCAGCGGAGCCCGGACAGAGGGGGATTCCCAGCCCCAGCATTTT. The chain joins TRBV29-1 to TRBJ1-5; D possibly corresponds to TRBD1 (6 bases). V was shortened by 7 bases and J by 7 bases, with 23 bases between the two germline ends. The CDR3 loop spans 15 amino acids. Germline CDR1 reads SQVTM; CDR2 reads ANQGSEA.